Sequencing of this T cell receptor (beta chain) was carried out in a study of T cell changes during pregnancy in multiple sclerosis. Here immunoSEQ multiplex PCR was the method, and the copy in TCRdb shows in-frame clones only, minus some. The sample carries tens of thousands of clones, 85% to 95% recorded once. The CDR3 is made up of 16 amino acids. J lost 0 bases, V lost 4 bases, and 7 bases had no gene match. Germline V CDR1 and CDR2: SGHKS, YYEKEE (reference sequence). This chain links TRBV5-5 with TRBJ2-3; 8 nucleotides align to TRBD2. Sample: CD4+ T cells from peripheral blood mononuclear cells, taken before pregnancy. This clonotype was obtained from a female donor with multiple sclerosis, enrolled in a pregnancy study. The CDR3 here is CASSVDSGVSTDTQYF. The CDR3, as DNA: TGTGCCAGCAGCGTAGATAGCGGGGTTAGCACAGATACGCAGTATTTT.